A selection of T cell receptor beta chains follows, all from one sample in a study of OX40 agonist ivuxolimab in advanced cancers. Assay: immunoSEQ multiplex PCR; the TCRdb copy retains only in-frame clones and omits some. The sample gives tens of thousands of clones, around 82% of which show up once; about 2.1% is in the top ten. Sequences were derived from CD4+ or CD8+ T cells sorted from blood, sampled in a trial of the OX40 agonist ivuxolimab. Receptor source: an adult with an advanced solid tumor such as melanoma, head and neck, liver or kidney cancer. Both conserved end residues are part of each CDR3. The order of the fields is clone size, D gene, CDR3 length, J gene, V gene, CDR3 protein, CDR3 DNA. The D gene is left open where the match is weak. Size tells how often a clone was seen (once, few, many) or the class of an expanded clone, and some rows leave it out.

>-|-|10|TRBJ1-2|TRBV20-1
CSALTYGYTF
TGCAGTGCATTGACGTATGGCTACACCTTC
>-|-|15|TRBJ1-2|TRBV5-4
CASTRDPSRGYGYTF
TGTGCCAGCACCCGGGACCCATCTAGGGGCTATGGCTACACCTTC
>-|TRBD1|18|TRBJ1-6|TRBV7-9
CASSSRQGTLLGNSPLHF
TGTGCCAGCAGTTCTAGACAGGGGACGCTCTTAGGGAATTCACCCCTCCACTTT
>-|-|12|TRBJ2-7|TRBV6-6
CASSYGYYEQYF
TGTGCCAGCAGTTACGGTTACTACGAGCAGTACTTC
>-|-|13|TRBJ1-5|TRBV4-2
CASSQDLGQPQHF
TGTGCCAGCAGCCAAGATTTGGGACAGCCCCAGCATTTT
>-|-|12|TRBJ2-7|TRBV28
CASSLSGLVQYF
TGTGCCAGCAGTTTGTCAGGGTTGGTGCAGTACTTC
>-|TRBD1|15|TRBJ2-4|TRBV19
CASSQGQRAKNIQYF
TGTGCCAGTAGCCAGGGACAGAGAGCCAAAAACATTCAGTACTTC
>-|TRBD1|14|TRBJ2-1|TRBV7-2
CASSPGQLYNEQFF
TGTGCCAGCAGCCCGGGACAGCTTTACAATGAGCAGTTCTTC
>-|-|14|TRBJ2-3|TRBV7-3
CASSPGANTDTQYF
TGTGCCAGCAGCCCGGGGGCCAACACAGATACGCAGTATTTT
>-|TRBD1|16|TRBJ1-2|TRBV7-8
CASSPSRTGGHYGYTF
TGTGCCAGCAGCCCCTCCCGGACAGGGGGCCACTATGGCTACACCTTC
>-|-|16|TRBJ2-1|TRBV19
CASSPGVGDLNNEQFF
TGTGCCAGTAGCCCGGGGGTAGGGGATCTGAACAATGAGCAGTTCTTC
>-|TRBD1|14|TRBJ2-7|TRBV6-6
CASRGQGASYEQYF
TGTGCCAGCAGGGGACAGGGAGCCTCCTACGAGCAGTACTTC
>-|TRBD1|15|TRBJ1-1|TRBV7-9
CASSLKDRMNTEAFF
TGTGCCAGCAGCCTAAAGGACAGGATGAACACTGAAGCTTTCTTT
>-|TRBD2|19|TRBJ2-6|TRBV7-3
CASSLTFGLAGAGANVLTF
TGTGCCAGCAGCTTAACGTTTGGACTAGCGGGGGCTGGGGCCAACGTCCTGACTTTC
>-|TRBD2|15|TRBJ2-5|TRBV4-2
CASSQGEAGKETQYF
TGTGCCAGCAGCCAAGGAGAAGCGGGGAAAGAGACCCAGTACTTC
>-|TRBD1|14|TRBJ1-2|TRBV4-2
CASSLGTENYGYTF
TGTGCCAGCAGCCTAGGGACAGAAAACTATGGCTACACCTTC
>-|-|13|TRBJ1-1|TRBV10-2
CASSVDIDTEAFF
TGCGCCAGCAGCGTGGACATCGACACTGAAGCTTTCTTT
>medium-sized|-|15|TRBJ1-5|TRBV15
CATSRARGPNQPQHF
TGTGCCACCAGCAGAGCGCGGGGGCCCAATCAGCCCCAGCATTTT
>-|-|11|TRBJ1-6|TRBV20-1
CSATAIRPLHF
TGCAGTGCTACGGCCATAAGACCCCTCCACTTT
>few|-|13|TRBJ1-5|TRBV6-5
CASTDGLNQPQHF
TGTGCCAGCACGGACGGACTCAATCAGCCCCAGCATTTT
>-|-|14|TRBJ1-5|TRBV7-8
CASSLDSIDQPQHF
TGTGCCAGCAGCTTAGACAGTATTGATCAGCCCCAGCATTTT
>few|-|14|TRBJ1-1|TRBV6-4
CASRYFIPNTEAFF
TGTGCCAGCCGATACTTTATCCCGAACACTGAAGCTTTCTTT
>-|TRBD1|17|TRBJ1-1|TRBV11-2
CASSSTGSFARGTEAFF
TGTGCCAGCAGCTCCACAGGGAGCTTCGCCAGGGGGACTGAAGCTTTCTTT
>-|TRBD2|17|TRBJ2-7|TRBV11-3
CASSLDHMGGSSYEQYF
TGTGCCAGCAGCTTAGATCACATGGGGGGGTCTTCCTACGAGCAGTACTTC
>once|-|16|TRBJ2-2|TRBV27
CASSSPPGIRSGELFF
TGTGCCAGCAGTTCACCCCCCGGGATACGCTCCGGGGAGCTGTTTTTT
>-|TRBD1|18|TRBJ2-5|TRBV7-9
CASSFKMTLTGNQETQYF
TGTGCCAGCAGCTTTAAAATGACCCTGACAGGGAACCAAGAGACCCAGTACTTC
>-|-|15|TRBJ2-1|TRBV29-1
CSVISIGKPYNEQFF
TGCAGCGTTATAAGTATAGGGAAACCCTACAATGAGCAGTTCTTC
>-|TRBD1|15|TRBJ1-6|TRBV2
CASIQTGVDNSPLHF
TGTGCCAGCATCCAGACAGGGGTTGATAATTCACCCCTCCACTTT
>-|TRBD1|16|TRBJ2-7|TRBV28
CASSLLDRALSYEQYF
TGTGCCAGCAGTCTACTCGACAGGGCACTCTCCTACGAGCAGTACTTC
>-|-|13|TRBJ2-5|TRBV30
CACEGPGQETQYF
TGTGCCTGTGAGGGTCCGGGCCAAGAGACCCAGTACTTC
>-|-|14|TRBJ2-5|TRBV6-1
CASTRTVRSETQYF
TGTGCCAGCACCAGGACGGTTAGGAGCGAGACCCAGTACTTC
>-|TRBD1|16|TRBJ1-2|TRBV6-5
CASSYGDRDMNYGYTF
TGTGCCAGCAGTTACGGGGACAGGGACATGAACTATGGCTACACCTTC
>-|-|14|TRBJ2-7|TRBV6-5
CASSYLEQGYEQYF
TGTGCCAGCAGTTACTTAGAACAGGGCTACGAGCAGTACTTC
>-|-|13|TRBJ2-3|TRBV28
CASSPPATDTQYF
TGTGCCAGCAGTCCCCCAGCTACAGATACGCAGTATTTT
>-|-|16|TRBJ1-3|TRBV15
CATSRAGTLGGNTIYF
TGTGCCACCAGCAGGGCGGGCACGCTTGGGGGAAACACCATATATTTT
>-|-|12|TRBJ2-5|TRBV5-5
CASRVEKETQYF
TGTGCCAGCAGAGTAGAAAAAGAGACCCAGTACTTC
>-|-|11|TRBJ2-3|TRBV20-1
CSAPVVDTQYF
TGCAGTGCCCCGGTGGTAGATACGCAGTATTTT
>-|-|13|TRBJ2-7|TRBV7-2
CASSPHPGVEQYF
TGTGCCAGCAGCCCCCACCCCGGGGTCGAGCAGTACTTC
>-|TRBD1|14|TRBJ1-6|TRBV6-5
CASSPGQGISPLHF
TGTGCCAGCAGTCCGGGACAGGGGATTTCACCCCTCCACTTT